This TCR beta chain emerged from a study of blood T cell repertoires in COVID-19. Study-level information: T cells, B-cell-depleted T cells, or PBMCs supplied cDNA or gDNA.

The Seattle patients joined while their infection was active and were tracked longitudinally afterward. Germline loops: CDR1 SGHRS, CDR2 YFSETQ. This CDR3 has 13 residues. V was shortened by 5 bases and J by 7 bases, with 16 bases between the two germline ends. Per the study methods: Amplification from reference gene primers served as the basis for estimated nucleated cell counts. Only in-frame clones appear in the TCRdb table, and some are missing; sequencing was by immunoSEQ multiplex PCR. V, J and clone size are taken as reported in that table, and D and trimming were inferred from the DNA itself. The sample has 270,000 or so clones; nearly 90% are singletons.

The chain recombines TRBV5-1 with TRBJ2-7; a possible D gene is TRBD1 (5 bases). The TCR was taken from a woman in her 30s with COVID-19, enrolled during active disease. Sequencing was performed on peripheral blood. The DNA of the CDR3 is TGCGCCAGCAGACCTGACAGATTAGTGGAGCAGTACTTC. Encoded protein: CASRPDRLVEQYF.